This is a list of T cell receptor beta chains from one sample in a study of cytomegalovirus exposure and HLA in healthy donors. The data were produced by immunoSEQ multiplex PCR, yet TCRdb's version contains in-frame clones alone and is incomplete. Here the sample spans about 200,000 clones, over 75% being singletons. The source material was PBMCs. The origin of the receptors is a woman in her thirties in good health and CMV-seronegative. Both conserved end residues are part of each CDR3. A D gene is named only where the DNA matches it firmly. Some rows have no size entry. The others give once, few or many, or a class for an expanded clone.

-	TRBV27	TRBJ1-2	TRBD1	TGTGCCAGCAGTTTCGCAGGGGGCTATGGCTACACCTTC	CASSFAGGYGYTF
-	TRBV28	TRBJ2-7	-	TGTGCCAGCAGTTCCAAGGGACTCAGATACGAGCAGTACTTC	CASSSKGLRYEQYF
-	TRBV5-1	TRBJ2-3	-	TGCGCCAGCAGCTCGGCTCAACAGCCATATAGCACAGATACGCAGTATTTT	CASSSAQQPYSTDTQYF
-	TRBV19	TRBJ2-7	-	TGTGCCAGTAGTACGAGAGGCTACGAGCAGTACTTC	CASSTRGYEQYF
-	TRBV7-9	TRBJ2-7	-	TGTGCCAGCAGCTCTTGGGGGGGCGGCGGCGAGCAGTACTTC	CASSSWGGGGEQYF
-	TRBV11-2	TRBJ1-1	-	TGTGCCAGCAGCTTAGTACAGACTGAAGCTTTCTTT	CASSLVQTEAFF
-	TRBV10-2	TRBJ2-5	TRBD1	TGCGCCAGCAGCCGAGGGACAGGGCAAGAGACCCAGTACTTC	CASSRGTGQETQYF
few	TRBV7-2	TRBJ1-5	-	TGTGCCAGCAGCCACAGGTCAGGGTTAGTCCAGCCCCAGCATTTT	CASSHRSGLVQPQHF
-	TRBV18	TRBJ1-2	TRBD1	TGTGCCAGCTCACCAGGACAGGGGACCTATGGCTACACCTTC	CASSPGQGTYGYTF
-	TRBV14	TRBJ1-2	-	TGTGCCAGCAGCCAAGGGGCCGGGGGCTATGGCTACACCTTC	CASSQGAGGYGYTF
once	TRBV19	TRBJ2-4	-	TGTGCCAGTAGTGGGACTTCTCTAGCCAAAAACATTCAGTACTTC	CASSGTSLAKNIQYF
few	TRBV5-5	TRBJ2-1	TRBD2	TGTGCCAGCAGCCCGATGACTAGCACAGCCAATGAGCAGTTCTTC	CASSPMTSTANEQFF
-	TRBV5-1	TRBJ2-7	-	TGCGCCAGCACACAGGGGGGGAGGTACGAGCAGTACTTC	CASTQGGRYEQYF
-	TRBV9	TRBJ2-1	TRBD2	TGTGCCAGCAGCGACTGGAGCGGGGGGGCCTCCCTCCGCAATGAGCAGTTCTTC	CASSDWSGGASLRNEQFF
once	TRBV6-5	TRBJ1-2	-	TGTGCCAGCAACAACCTCGGGGGTCGCTATGGCTACACCTTC	CASNNLGGRYGYTF
-	TRBV30	TRBJ2-7	-	TGTGCCTGGAGCCCCCTCGACAGTGGCGAGCAGTACTTC	CAWSPLDSGEQYF
-	TRBV7-9	TRBJ2-7	-	TGTGCCAGCAGCTTAAGCTGGTACGAGCAGTACTTC	CASSLSWYEQYF
-	TRBV4-2	TRBJ2-7	TRBD1	TGTGCCAGCAGCCCCCACGGGGCTTCAGGGGGGACAGGAGGAGAGCAGTACTTC	CASSPHGASGGTGGEQYF
-	TRBV5-6	TRBJ2-7	-	TGTGCCAGCAGCGTAGGACAGATGAAATACGAGCAGTACTTC	CASSVGQMKYEQYF
-	TRBV27	TRBJ2-7	-	TGTGCCAGCAGTTTAGTCCCCAGGGCCACCTACGAGCAGTACTTC	CASSLVPRATYEQYF
-	TRBV28	TRBJ1-1	TRBD1	TGTGCCAGCAGTTTCCCAGGGGGCCTGAACACTGAAGCTTTCTTT	CASSFPGGLNTEAFF
few	TRBV19	TRBJ2-5	TRBD2	TGTGCCACCTCGAGGCTAGCGGGAGCTCCCTCCCAAGAGACCCAGTACTTC	CATSRLAGAPSQETQYF
-	TRBV27	TRBJ1-5	TRBD1	TGTGCCAGCAGGCAGACAGGGGTGGGCAATCAGCCCCAGCATTTT	CASRQTGVGNQPQHF
-	TRBV2	TRBJ1-5	-	TGTGCCAGCAGTGAGGGGACACTGTATAGCAATCAGCCCCAGCATTTT	CASSEGTLYSNQPQHF
once	TRBV5-4	TRBJ1-4	TRBD1	TGTGCCAGCAGCGCCAGGGGGACTAATGAAAAACTGTTTTTT	CASSARGTNEKLFF
-	TRBV28	TRBJ2-5	TRBD2	TGTGCCAGCAGTTTTAGGCTAGCGGGAGTTCAGGAGACCCAGTACTTC	CASSFRLAGVQETQYF
-	TRBV5-1	TRBJ2-3	-	TGCGCCAGCTCGAGGGGGGAGGGTGATACGCAGTATTTT	CASSRGEGDTQYF
-	TRBV6-5	TRBJ1-4	-	TGTGCCAGCAGCCCAATGTACGGTAATGAAAAACTGTTTTTT	CASSPMYGNEKLFF
-	TRBV11-2	TRBJ2-7	TRBD1	TGTGCCAGCAGCCGAACTACCGGGACAGGGGCCTCCTACGAGCAGTACTTC	CASSRTTGTGASYEQYF
few	TRBV4-1	TRBJ1-4	-	TGCGCCAGCAGCCTTCGGGACATTTCTGAAAAACTGTTTTTT	CASSLRDISEKLFF
-	TRBV5-1	TRBJ2-7	-	TGCGCCAGCAGCTTAGGAGTCTCAGCCTACGAGCAGTACTTC	CASSLGVSAYEQYF
-	TRBV9	TRBJ1-3	TRBD1	TGTGCCAGCAGCGTAGGACAGGGGGTAACTGGAAACACCATATATTTT	CASSVGQGVTGNTIYF
few	TRBV27	TRBJ2-4	-	TGTGCCAGCAGTTTATCTGGAGTGGACATTCAGTACTTC	CASSLSGVDIQYF
-	TRBV29-1	TRBJ1-2	-	TGCAGCGTTGAGAACCAGGGCGACTATGGCTACACCTTC	CSVENQGDYGYTF
-	TRBV27	TRBJ2-1	-	TGTGCCAGCAGTCTCTCGAGGTCCTACAATGAGCAGTTCTTC	CASSLSRSYNEQFF
-	TRBV27	TRBJ2-5	-	TGTGCCAGCAGTTTAAGGGGGGGGTCGGAGACCCAGTACTTC	CASSLRGGSETQYF
-	TRBV6-5	TRBJ1-1	-	TGTGCCAGCAAAACGGGGAACACTGAAGCTTTCTTT	CASKTGNTEAFF
-	TRBV2	TRBJ1-4	-	TGTGCCAGCAGTGGATCAGGGGCAACTAATGAAAAACTGTTTTTT	CASSGSGATNEKLFF
-	TRBV5-4	TRBJ2-7	TRBD2	TGTGCCAGCAGTCACGTCGGGACTAGCGTGAACGAGCAGTACTTC	CASSHVGTSVNEQYF
few	TRBV6-1	TRBJ1-5	TRBD1	TGTGCCAGCAGGCCCGGACAGGCCAGCAATCAGCCCCAGCATTTT	CASRPGQASNQPQHF
-	TRBV29-1	TRBJ2-3	TRBD1	TGCAGCGTTGAAGGGACAGGGGGCGTTCAAGATACGCAGTATTTT	CSVEGTGGVQDTQYF
once	TRBV13	TRBJ2-7	TRBD2	TGTGCCAGCAGCTCCTTTATGACTAGCGCCAGTTATGAGCAGTACTTC	CASSSFMTSASYEQYF
once	TRBV5-1	TRBJ2-3	TRBD1	TGCGCCAGCCGCACAGGGGCAGATACGCAGTATTTT	CASRTGADTQYF
-	TRBV27	TRBJ2-1	TRBD2	TGTGCCAGCAGTTTCCTGGGGACTAGCTCATCCGAGCAGTTCTTC	CASSFLGTSSSEQFF
-	TRBV5-1	TRBJ2-6	-	TGCGCCAGCAGCTTCTGGCGGAGCCAAGTTTCTTTCTCTGGGGCCAACGTCCTGACTTTC	CASSFWRSQVSFSGANVLTF
-	TRBV9	TRBJ2-1	TRBD2	TGTGCCAGCAGCCGACTAGCGGGGGCCAGCTCCTACAATGAGCAGTTCTTC	CASSRLAGASSYNEQFF
-	TRBV19	TRBJ2-7	TRBD1	TGTGCCAGTTCCGACAGGGCAAGCTCCTACGAGCAGTACTTC	CASSDRASSYEQYF
-	TRBV7-9	TRBJ2-1	-	TGTGCCAGCAGCTTATTTTCGTGGTTAGATGAGCAGTTCTTC	CASSLFSWLDEQFF
-	TRBV28	TRBJ1-4	-	TGTGCCAGCAGTAATGGGGGGGACCCCAATGAAAAACTGTTTTTT	CASSNGGDPNEKLFF